This TCR beta chain was sequenced in a study of PD-1 blockade in classical Hodgkin lymphoma. Regarding the study as a whole: According to reports, newly diagnosed patients had lower baseline TCR diversity than healthy donors, and relapsed/refractory patients had lower baseline TCR diversity still.

Time point in this sample: cycle 4 day 1 (C4D1), after less than 7 weeks of nivolumab. With no exception, relapse followed autologous stem cell transplantation in all patients, and brentuximab vedotin exposure varied. Negative selection with magnets was how CD8+ T cells were isolated from the thawed PBMCs. TCRdb keeps only in-frame clones here, not all; method: immunoSEQ multiplex PCR. The sample has 4,000 or so clones, 55% to 85% seen once. The V gene lost 2 bases and the J gene lost 2 bases, with 13 bases spanning the gap. The germline gives CDR1 MNHEY, CDR2 SMNVEV (reference sequence). The CDR3 totals 16 residues. For this clone: Its antigen is not known.

The clonotype was recovered from a human donor with classical Hodgkin lymphoma. This chain links TRBV27 with TRBJ1-5, with D uncertain. The sample here was CD8+ T cells from blood, taken before the fourth cycle of nivolumab. The CDR3 sequence is CASSLEGPQGNQPQHF. The CDR3 DNA reads as TGTGCCAGCAGTTTAGAAGGACCTCAGGGCAATCAGCCCCAGCATTTT.